One sample yielded the 11 T cell receptor beta chains listed below, sequenced in a study of metastatic and nonmetastatic thyroid tumors. Every patient was untreated before thyroid surgery. TCRdb ran MiXCR on the PCR reads. Of about 14,000 clones in the sample, around a third are singletons; the top ten hold 20% to 30%. Sequenced material: tumor tissue. The receptors shown here come from a female donor with papillary thyroid cancer or a benign thyroid nodule (not recorded which). Some clones in this sample may be carry-over from other donors' samples.

This chain uses TRBV11-2 with TRBJ2-1; TRBD1 or TRBD2 may be the D gene (5 bases each). CDR1 SGHAT and CDR2 FQNNGV come from the germline V gene. The V end was cut by 1 base, the J end by 13 bases, with 20 bases between. This CDR3 comprises 15 residues. The CDR3 spells CASSLGQSGYNGQFF. CDR3 DNA sequence: TGTGCCAGCAGCTTAGGACAGAGCGGTTACAATGGTCAGTTCTTC. Based on the CDR3 plus reference TRBV11-2 and TRBJ2-1, the full variable domain is EAGVAQSPRYKIIEKRQSVAFWCNPISGHATLYWYQQILGQGPKLLIQFQNNGVVDDSQLPKDRFSAERLKGVDSTLKIQPAKLEDSAVYLCASSLGQSGYNGQFFGPGTRLTVL.

The chain uses TRBV28 and TRBJ1-1, with D tentatively TRBD1 (6 bases). The ends were cut back, 6 bases at V and 0 bases at J, with 17 bases in the middle. CDR3 length: 16 amino acids. CDR1 and CDR2 from the germline V gene are MDHEN and SYDVKM. The DNA for the CDR3 is TGTGCCAGCAGCTCCAACCCCCAGGGGATGAACACTGAAGCTTTCTTT. This encodes CASSSNPQGMNTEAFF.

About this clone itself: A much bigger clone sits one base away, suggesting this may be a read error. The rearrangement uses TRBV19 and TRBJ1-5; TRBD1 matches at 8 bases. The V and J ends lost 7 bases and 7 bases, in that order; junction bases with no gene match: 9. The CDR3 consists of 14 residues. Germline loops: CDR1 LNHDA, CDR2 SQIVND (reference sequence). The CDR3: CASTCIQGVQPQHF. The DNA of the CDR3 is TGTGCCAGTACCTGTATACAGGGGGTACAGCCCCAGCATTTT.

The chain recombines TRBV20-1 with TRBJ1-1; 8 bases are a match to TRBD1. CDR3 length: 15 amino acids. The germline V gene has CDR1 DFQATT and CDR2 SNEGSKA (reference sequence). Unmatched junction bases numbered 12, after V lost 7 bases and J lost 2 bases. The CDR3 sequence is CSVKLVGQGNTEAFF. The CDR3 DNA follows: TGCAGTGTGAAGCTAGTCGGACAGGGAAACACTGAAGCTTTCTTT.

The rearrangement joins TRBV10-3 to TRBJ1-3; D remains unclear. The CDR3 has 15 residues. V lost 4 bases, J lost 0 bases, and 10 bases lay in between. Germline CDR1 and CDR2: ENHRY and SYGVKD. Written as DNA, the CDR3 is TGTGCCATCAGTGTGAGGCCTGGCTCTGGAAACACCATATATTTT. Translation: CAISVRPGSGNTIYF.

This clone has a count of ten or more. This could be a read error, since a much larger clone is one nucleotide away. This chain joins TRBV12-3 or TRBV12-4 and TRBJ1-1; D gene uncertain. The CDR3 contains 13 residues. Trimming stripped 7 bases from V and 4 bases from J, with 13 bases between. CDR3 amino acids: CASTMWVGTEAFF. As DNA, the CDR3 is TGTGCCAGCACCATGTGGGTTGGCACTGAAGCTTTCTTT.

This clone was detected ten times or more. The gene calls are TRBV20-1 and TRBJ2-2; tentatively, D is TRBD2 (6 bases). There are 13 residues in the CDR3. The germline V gene encodes CDR1 DFQATT and CDR2 SNEGSKA (reference sequence). V was trimmed by 5 bases and J by 3 bases, leaving 10 bases between them. The CDR3, as DNA: TGCAGTGCTCGGGAGATGGACACCGGGGAGCTGTTTTTT. Amino acids: CSAREMDTGELFF.

This clone came up many times. Other DNA sequences in this sample translate to the same CDR3. This chain uses TRBV4-1 with TRBJ2-7, with D perhaps matching TRBD1 or TRBD2 (6 bases each). V lost 1 base and J 4 bases, leaving 8 bases between the germline ends. CDR3 length equals 13 residues. The germline CDR1 and CDR2 sequences are MGHRA and YSYEKL. The CDR3: CASSQGGAYEQYF. The CDR3 bases are TGCGCCAGCAGCCAAGGGGGGGCTTACGAGCAGTACTTC.

In its sample, this clone ranks as medium-sized (0.01 to 0.1%). The chain uses TRBV6-1 and TRBJ2-1, with a weak D call TRBD2 (5 bases). V lost 5 bases and J lost 0, with 11 bases in between. Germline-derived CDR1 and CDR2 are MNHNS and SASEGT. The CDR3 runs 15 residues. The CDR3 DNA reads TGTGCCAGCAGTCCCCGTGGGAGCTCCTACAATGAGCAGTTCTTC. Translation gives CASSPRGSSYNEQFF.

This clone is medium-sized. The chain combines TRBV30 with TRBJ2-7; D possibly corresponds to TRBD2 (6 bases). The CDR3 sequence is 13 residues long. Germline V CDR1 and CDR2: GTSNPN, SVGIG (reference sequence). V lost 5 bases to trimming and J lost 0 bases, with 11 bases between them. The CDR3 loop is CAWEGGNSYEQYF. The DNA of the CDR3 is TGTGCCTGGGAGGGAGGCAACTCCTACGAGCAGTACTTC.

This clone was counted a few times. The J gene is TRBJ1-1, the V gene TRBV3-1; D remains unclear. V shed 1 base and J shed 1 base, with 4 bases lying between them. The CDR3 is 13 amino acids. Germline V gene data show CDR1 as LGHDT and CDR2 as YNNKEL (reference sequence). The CDR3: CASSQAGNTEAFF. The CDR3 DNA reads as TGTGCCAGCAGCCAAGCAGGGAACACTGAAGCTTTCTTT.